These 5 T cell receptor beta chains came from one sample sequenced in a study of metastatic and nonmetastatic thyroid tumors. All patients were untreated before thyroid surgery. With MiXCR, TCRdb reprocessed the PCR reads. The table shows some 52,000 clones, with approximately 17% occurring only once. The specimen sequenced was blood. The receptors come from a female donor with papillary thyroid cancer or a benign thyroid nodule (not recorded which). Some clones in this sample may be carry-over from other donors' samples.

In this sample, this clone turned up many times. The chain recombines TRBV5-1 with TRBJ2-5; unclear D gene. The CDR3 length is 12 residues. V was clipped by 0 bases and J by 5 bases, with 5 bases between them. Germline loops: CDR1 SGHRS, CDR2 YFSETQ. CDR3 protein: CASSLGRETQYF. In nucleotides, the CDR3 is TGCGCCAGCAGCTTGGGACGTGAGACCCAGTACTTC.

Note on this clone: A junction boundary mismatches the germline segment, possibly from a read error. The chain recombines TRBV6-4 with TRBJ2-1; 7 nucleotides line up with TRBD1. The CDR3 is made up of 15 amino acids. CDR1 MRHNA and CDR2 SNTAGT come from the germline V gene. The CDR3 reads CASSYLGQWVNEQSF. CDR3 nucleotide sequence: TGTGCCAGCAGCTACCTGGGACAGTGGGTTAATGAGCAGTCCTTC.

Many counts were recorded for this clone. The rearrangement joins TRBV24-1 to TRBJ1-2, with 8 nucleotides matching TRBD1. This CDR3 has 16 amino acids. V shed 1 base and J 5 bases; nucleotides not matched to a gene: 8. Germline V gene lookup returns CDR1 KGHDR and CDR2 SFDVKD. The CDR3 loop is CATSDLSGTGIYGYTF. CDR3 bases: TGTGCCACCAGTGATTTATCGGGGACAGGAATATATGGCTACACCTTC.

This clone was seen ten or more times. The V and J genes are TRBV5-6 and TRBJ1-1; possible D gene TRBD1, 5 bases. The CDR3 length is 13 residues. CDR1 and CDR2 (germline): SGHDT, YYEEEE. The ends were cut back, 4 bases at V and 11 bases at J, with 18 bases in the middle. CDR3 coding DNA: TGTGCCAGCAGCAACCGGGACCCCCACAGGGCTTTCTTT. It specifies CASSNRDPHRAFF.

This clone was seen a handful of times. V is TRBV28 and J is TRBJ2-1; 10 bases are a match to TRBD2. V dropped 7 bases and J dropped 7; count of bases not matched to a gene: 10. The CDR3 has 15 residues. Looked up from germline, CDR1 is MDHEN and CDR2 is SYDVKM. The CDR3 DNA reads as TGTGCCAGCATCTCTAGCGGGAGTTTTTGTAATGAGCAGTTCTTC. Translating gives CASISSGSFCNEQFF.